What follows describes a single T cell receptor beta chain. Sequenced by immunoSEQ multiplex PCR; TCRdb stores in-frame clones only, minus some. The sample consists of approximately 350,000 clones, over 60% of them appearing once. The sample comes from a study of cytotoxic CD8 clonotypes in ibrutinib-treated CLL. The TCR sequence derives from a human donor with chronic lymphocytic leukemia. Sequenced material: PBMCs, taken after 36 months of ibrutinib treatment.

For the CDR3, the DNA is TGTGCCAGCAGCTTGACGGACAATGAGCAGTTCTTC. Protein product: CASSLTDNEQFF. J is TRBJ2-1 and V is TRBV7-9; no reliable D call. Germline CDR1 SEHNR, CDR2 FQNEAQ (reference sequence). The V end lost 3 bases, the J end lost 5 bases, and 5 bases lay between the germline ends. This CDR3 has 12 residues.